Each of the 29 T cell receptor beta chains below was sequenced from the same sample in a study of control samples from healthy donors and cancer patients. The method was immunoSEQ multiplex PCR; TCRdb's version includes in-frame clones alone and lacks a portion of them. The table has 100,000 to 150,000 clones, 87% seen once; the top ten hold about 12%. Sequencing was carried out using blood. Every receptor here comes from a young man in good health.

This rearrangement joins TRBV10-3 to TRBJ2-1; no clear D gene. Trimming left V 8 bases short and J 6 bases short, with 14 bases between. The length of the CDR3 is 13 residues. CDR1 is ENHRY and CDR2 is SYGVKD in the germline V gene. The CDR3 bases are TGTGCCATCTCTACGCAGATTCGCAATGAGCAGTTCTTC. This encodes CAISTQIRNEQFF.

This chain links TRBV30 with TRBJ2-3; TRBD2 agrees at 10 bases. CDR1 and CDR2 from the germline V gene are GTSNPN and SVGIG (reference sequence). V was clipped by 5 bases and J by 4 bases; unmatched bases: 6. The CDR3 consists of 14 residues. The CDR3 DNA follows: TGTGCCTGGTTAGCGGGGGGTCCCCCAGATACGCAGTATTTT. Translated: CAWLAGGPPDTQYF.

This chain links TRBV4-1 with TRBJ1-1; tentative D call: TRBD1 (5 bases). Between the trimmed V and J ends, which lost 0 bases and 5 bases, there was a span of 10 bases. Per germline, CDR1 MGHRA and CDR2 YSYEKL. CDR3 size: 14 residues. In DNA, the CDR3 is TGCGCCAGCAGCCAAGATAGGAGGGGAACTGAAGCTTTCTTT. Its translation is CASSQDRRGTEAFF.

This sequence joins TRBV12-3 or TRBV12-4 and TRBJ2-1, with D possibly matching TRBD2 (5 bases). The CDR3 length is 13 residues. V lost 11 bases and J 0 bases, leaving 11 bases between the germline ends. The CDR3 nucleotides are TGTGCCGGTGCACGGGGCTCCTACAATGAGCAGTTCTTC. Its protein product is CAGARGSYNEQFF.

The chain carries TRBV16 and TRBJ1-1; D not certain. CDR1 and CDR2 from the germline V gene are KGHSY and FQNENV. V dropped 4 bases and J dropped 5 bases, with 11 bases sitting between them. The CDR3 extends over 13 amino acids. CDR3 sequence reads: CASSPTGRTEAFF. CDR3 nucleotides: TGTGCCAGCAGCCCAACCGGGAGGACTGAAGCTTTCTTT.

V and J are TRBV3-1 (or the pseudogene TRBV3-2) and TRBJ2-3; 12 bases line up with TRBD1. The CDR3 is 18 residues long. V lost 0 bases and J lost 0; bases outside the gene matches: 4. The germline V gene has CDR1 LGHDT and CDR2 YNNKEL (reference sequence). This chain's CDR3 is CASSQDWDRGLSTDTQYF. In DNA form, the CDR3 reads TGTGCCAGCAGCCAAGATTGGGACAGGGGGCTTAGCACAGATACGCAGTATTTT.

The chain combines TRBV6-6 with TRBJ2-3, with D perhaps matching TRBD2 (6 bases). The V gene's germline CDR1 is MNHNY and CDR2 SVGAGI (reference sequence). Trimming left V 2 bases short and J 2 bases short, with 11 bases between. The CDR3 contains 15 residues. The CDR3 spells CASSYRDSYTDTQYF. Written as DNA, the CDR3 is TGTGCCAGCAGTTACCGGGACTCTTACACAGATACGCAGTATTTT.

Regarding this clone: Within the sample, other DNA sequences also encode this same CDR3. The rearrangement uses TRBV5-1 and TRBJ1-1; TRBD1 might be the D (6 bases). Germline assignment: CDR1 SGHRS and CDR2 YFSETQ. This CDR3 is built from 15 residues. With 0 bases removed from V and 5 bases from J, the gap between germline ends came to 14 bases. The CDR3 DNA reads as TGCGCCAGCAGCTTGGGCAGGGGTGCGGGGACTGAAGCTTTCTTT. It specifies CASSLGRGAGTEAFF. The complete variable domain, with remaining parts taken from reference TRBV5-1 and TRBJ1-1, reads KAGVTQTPRYLIKTRGQQVTLSCSPISGHRSVSWYQQTPGQGLQFLFEYFSETQRNKGNFPGRFSGRQFSNSRSEMNVSTLELGDSALYLCASSLGRGAGTEAFFGQGTRLTVV.

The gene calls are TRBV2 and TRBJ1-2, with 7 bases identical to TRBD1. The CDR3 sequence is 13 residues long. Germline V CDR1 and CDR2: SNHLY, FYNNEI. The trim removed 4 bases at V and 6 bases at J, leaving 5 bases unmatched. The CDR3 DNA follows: TGTGCCAGCAGTGCACAGGGGTTCGATGGCTACACCTTC. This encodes CASSAQGFDGYTF.

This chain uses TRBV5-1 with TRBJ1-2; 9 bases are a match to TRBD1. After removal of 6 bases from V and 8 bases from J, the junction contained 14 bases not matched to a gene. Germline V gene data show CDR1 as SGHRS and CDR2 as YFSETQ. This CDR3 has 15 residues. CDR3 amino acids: CASTPTGQGAGGYTF. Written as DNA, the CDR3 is TGCGCCAGCACCCCTACGGGACAGGGAGCAGGAGGCTACACCTTC.

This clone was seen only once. CDR3 in DNA: TGCGCCAGCAGTGCCACAGGGGTTGTCGGTGAAAAACTGTTTTTT. Its translation is CASSATGVVGEKLFF. The rearrangement joins TRBV10-1 to TRBJ1-4; the match to TRBD1 covers 7 bases. Trimming removed 4 bases from V and 7 bases from J; junction bases left unmatched: 9. CDR3 size: 15 residues. The V gene's germline CDR1 is WNHNN and CDR2 SYGVQD (reference sequence).

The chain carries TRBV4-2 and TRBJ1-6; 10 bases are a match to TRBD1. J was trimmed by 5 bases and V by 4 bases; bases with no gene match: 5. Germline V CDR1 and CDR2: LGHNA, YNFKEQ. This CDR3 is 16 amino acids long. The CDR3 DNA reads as TGTGCCAGCAGCCCCGGGGACAGGGGTGATAATTCACCCCTCCACTTT. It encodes CASSPGDRGDNSPLHF.

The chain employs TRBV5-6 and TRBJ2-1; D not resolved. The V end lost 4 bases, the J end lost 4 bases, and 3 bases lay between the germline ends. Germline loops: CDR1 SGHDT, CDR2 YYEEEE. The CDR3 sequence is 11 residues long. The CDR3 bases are TGTGCCAGCAGCCGTTACAATGAGCAGTTCTTC. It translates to CASSRYNEQFF.

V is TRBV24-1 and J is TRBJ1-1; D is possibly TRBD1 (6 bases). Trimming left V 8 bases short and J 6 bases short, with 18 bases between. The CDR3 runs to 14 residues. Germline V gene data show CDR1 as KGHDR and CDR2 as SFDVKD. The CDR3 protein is CATMGKGVEAEAFF. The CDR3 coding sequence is TGTGCCACCATGGGGAAGGGGGTGGAAGCTGAAGCTTTCTTT.

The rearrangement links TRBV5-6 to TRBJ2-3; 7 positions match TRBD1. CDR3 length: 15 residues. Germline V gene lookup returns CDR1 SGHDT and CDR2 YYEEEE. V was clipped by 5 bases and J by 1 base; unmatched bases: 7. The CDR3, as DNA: TGTGCCAGCAGGCACTCCGGACAGGGCACAGATACGCAGTATTTT. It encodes CASRHSGQGTDTQYF. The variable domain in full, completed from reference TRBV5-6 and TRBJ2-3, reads DAGVTQSPTHLIKTRGQQVTLRCSPKSGHDTVSWYQQALGQGPQFIFQYYEEEERQRGNFPDRFSGHQFPNYSSELNVNALLLGDSALYLCASRHSGQGTDTQYFGPGTRLTVL.

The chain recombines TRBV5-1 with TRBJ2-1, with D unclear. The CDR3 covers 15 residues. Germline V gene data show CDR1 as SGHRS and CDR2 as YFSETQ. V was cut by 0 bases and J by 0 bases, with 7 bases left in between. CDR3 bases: TGCGCCAGCAGCTTGGAACCAAACTCCTACAATGAGCAGTTCTTC. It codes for CASSLEPNSYNEQFF.

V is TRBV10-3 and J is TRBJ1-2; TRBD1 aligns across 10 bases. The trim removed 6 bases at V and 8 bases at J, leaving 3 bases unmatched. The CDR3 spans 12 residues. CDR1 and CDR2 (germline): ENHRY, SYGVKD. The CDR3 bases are TGTGCCATCAGCGGGACAGGGGAAGGCTACACCTTC. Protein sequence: CAISGTGEGYTF.

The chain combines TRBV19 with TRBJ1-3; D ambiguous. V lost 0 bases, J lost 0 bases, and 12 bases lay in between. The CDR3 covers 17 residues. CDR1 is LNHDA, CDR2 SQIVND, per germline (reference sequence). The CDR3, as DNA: TGTGCCAGTAGTATAGATGTCCCGGCCTACTCTGGAAACACCATATATTTT. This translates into CASSIDVPAYSGNTIYF.

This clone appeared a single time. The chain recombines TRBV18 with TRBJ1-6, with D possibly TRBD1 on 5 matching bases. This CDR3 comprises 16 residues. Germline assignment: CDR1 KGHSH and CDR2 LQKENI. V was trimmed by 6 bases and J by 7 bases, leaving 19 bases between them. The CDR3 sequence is CASSTNARVSNSPLHF. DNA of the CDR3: TGTGCCAGCTCCACCAACGCCAGGGTATCGAATTCACCCCTCCACTTT.

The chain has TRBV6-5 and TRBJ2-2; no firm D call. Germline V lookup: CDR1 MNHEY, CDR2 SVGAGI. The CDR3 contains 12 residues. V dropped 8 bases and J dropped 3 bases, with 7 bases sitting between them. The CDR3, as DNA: TGTGCCAGCCGTCGCGACACCGGGGAGCTGTTTTTT. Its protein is CASRRDTGELFF.

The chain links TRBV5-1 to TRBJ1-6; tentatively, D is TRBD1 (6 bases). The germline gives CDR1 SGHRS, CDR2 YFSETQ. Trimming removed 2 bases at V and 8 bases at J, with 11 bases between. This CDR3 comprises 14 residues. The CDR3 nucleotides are TGCGCCAGCAGCTTAGGGGGGAATGATTCACCCCTCCACTTT. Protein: CASSLGGNDSPLHF.

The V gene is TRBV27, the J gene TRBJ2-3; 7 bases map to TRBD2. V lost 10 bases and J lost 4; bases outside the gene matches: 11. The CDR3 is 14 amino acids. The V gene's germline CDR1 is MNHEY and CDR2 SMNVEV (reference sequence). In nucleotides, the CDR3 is TGTGCCACCGGATGGGGAGGGAAGGCAGATACGCAGTATTTT. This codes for CATGWGGKADTQYF.

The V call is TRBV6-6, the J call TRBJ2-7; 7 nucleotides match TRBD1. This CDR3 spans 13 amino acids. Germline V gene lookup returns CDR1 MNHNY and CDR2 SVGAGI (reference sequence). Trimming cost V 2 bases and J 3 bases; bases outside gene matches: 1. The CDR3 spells CASSYRDSYEQYV. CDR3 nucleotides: TGTGCCAGCAGTTACCGGGACAGCTACGAGCAGTACGTC.

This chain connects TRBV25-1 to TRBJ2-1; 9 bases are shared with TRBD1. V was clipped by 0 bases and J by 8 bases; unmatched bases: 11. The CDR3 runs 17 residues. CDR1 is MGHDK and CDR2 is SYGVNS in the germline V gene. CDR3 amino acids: CASSEYEGTGLGHEQFF. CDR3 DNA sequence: TGTGCCAGCAGTGAATATGAAGGGACAGGGCTTGGCCATGAGCAGTTCTTC.

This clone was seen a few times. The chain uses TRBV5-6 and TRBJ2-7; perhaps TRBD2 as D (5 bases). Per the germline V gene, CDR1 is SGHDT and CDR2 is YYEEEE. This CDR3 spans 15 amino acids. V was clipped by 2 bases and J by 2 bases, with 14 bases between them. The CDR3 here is CASSFRGLATYEQYF. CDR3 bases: TGTGCCAGCAGCTTTCGGGGTCTAGCTACCTACGAGCAGTACTTC. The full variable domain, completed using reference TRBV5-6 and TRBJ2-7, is DAGVTQSPTHLIKTRGQQVTLRCSPKSGHDTVSWYQQALGQGPQFIFQYYEEEERQRGNFPDRFSGHQFPNYSSELNVNALLLGDSALYLCASSFRGLATYEQYFGPGTRLTVT.

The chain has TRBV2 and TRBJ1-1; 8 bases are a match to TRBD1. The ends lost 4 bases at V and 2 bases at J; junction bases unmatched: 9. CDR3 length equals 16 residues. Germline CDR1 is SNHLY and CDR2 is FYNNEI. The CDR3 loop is CASSGPGGEYNTEAFF. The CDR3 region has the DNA TGTGCCAGCAGTGGACCAGGGGGCGAGTACAACACTGAAGCTTTCTTT.

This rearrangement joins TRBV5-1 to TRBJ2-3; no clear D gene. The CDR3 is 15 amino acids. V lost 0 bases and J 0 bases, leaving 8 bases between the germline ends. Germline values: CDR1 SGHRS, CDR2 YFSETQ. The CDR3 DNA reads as TGCGCCAGCAGCTTGGCCCCCCAGAGCACAGATACGCAGTATTTT. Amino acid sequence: CASSLAPQSTDTQYF.

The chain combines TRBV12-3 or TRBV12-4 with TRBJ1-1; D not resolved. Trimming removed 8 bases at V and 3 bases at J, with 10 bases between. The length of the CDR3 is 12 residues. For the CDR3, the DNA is TGTGCCAGCCGTCCCTTTGACACTGAAGCTTTCTTT. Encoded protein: CASRPFDTEAFF.

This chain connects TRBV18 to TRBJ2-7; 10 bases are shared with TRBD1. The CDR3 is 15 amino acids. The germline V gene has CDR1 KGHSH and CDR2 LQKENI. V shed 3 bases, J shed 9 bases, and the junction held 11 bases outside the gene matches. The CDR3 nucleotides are TGTGCCAGCTCACCCGAGACAGGGGGCGCGAGGGGGCAGTACTTC. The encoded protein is CASSPETGGARGQYF.